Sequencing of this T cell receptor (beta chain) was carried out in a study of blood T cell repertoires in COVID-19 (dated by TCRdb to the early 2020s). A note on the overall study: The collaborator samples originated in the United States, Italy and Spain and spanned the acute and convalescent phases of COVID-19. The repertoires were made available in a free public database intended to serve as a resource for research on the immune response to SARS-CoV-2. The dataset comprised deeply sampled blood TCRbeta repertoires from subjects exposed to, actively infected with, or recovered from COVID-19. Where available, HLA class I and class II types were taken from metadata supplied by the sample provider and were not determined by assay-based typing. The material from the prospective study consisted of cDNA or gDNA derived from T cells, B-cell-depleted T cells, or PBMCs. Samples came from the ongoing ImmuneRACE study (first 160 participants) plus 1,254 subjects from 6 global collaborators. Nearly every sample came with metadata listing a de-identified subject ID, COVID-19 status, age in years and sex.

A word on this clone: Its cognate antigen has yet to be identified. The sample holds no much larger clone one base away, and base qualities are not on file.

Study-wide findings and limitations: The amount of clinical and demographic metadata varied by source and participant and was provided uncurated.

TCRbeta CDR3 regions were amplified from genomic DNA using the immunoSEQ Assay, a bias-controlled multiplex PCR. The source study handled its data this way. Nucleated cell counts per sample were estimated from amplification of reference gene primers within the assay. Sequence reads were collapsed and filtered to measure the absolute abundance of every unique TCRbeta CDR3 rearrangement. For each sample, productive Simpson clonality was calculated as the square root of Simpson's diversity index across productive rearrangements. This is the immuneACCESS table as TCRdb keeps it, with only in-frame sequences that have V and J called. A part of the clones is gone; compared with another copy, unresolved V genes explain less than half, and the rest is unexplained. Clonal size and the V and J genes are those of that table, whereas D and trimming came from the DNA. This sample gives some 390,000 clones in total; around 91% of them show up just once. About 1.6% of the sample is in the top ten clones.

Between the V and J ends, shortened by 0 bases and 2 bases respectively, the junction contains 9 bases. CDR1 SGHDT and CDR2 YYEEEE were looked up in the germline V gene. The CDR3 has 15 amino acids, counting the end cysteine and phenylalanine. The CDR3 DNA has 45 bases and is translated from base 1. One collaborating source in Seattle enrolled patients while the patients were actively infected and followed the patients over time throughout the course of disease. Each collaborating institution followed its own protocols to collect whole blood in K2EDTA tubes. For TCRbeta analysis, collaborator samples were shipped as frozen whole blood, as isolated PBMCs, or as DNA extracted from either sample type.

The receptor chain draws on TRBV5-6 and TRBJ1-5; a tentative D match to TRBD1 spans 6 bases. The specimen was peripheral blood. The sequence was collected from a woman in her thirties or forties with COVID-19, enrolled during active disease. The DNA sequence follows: TGTGCCAGCAGCTTGGGGGCAGGGGGCAATCAGCCCCAGCATTTT. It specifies CASSLGAGGNQPQHF.